This passage covers 19 T cell receptor beta chains from one sample sequenced in a study of T-cell reconstitution after alpha-beta-depleted transplantation in children. A library of TCRbeta sequences, prepared with unique molecular identifiers, was generated. MiXCR, applied by TCRdb to the PCR reads, yields one record per CDR3 protein. The sample lists 150,000 to 250,000 distinct CDR3 sequences, roughly 6% seen once, with under 6% in the top ten. The sample consisted of PBMCs, taken before TCRalphabeta/CD19-depleted stem cell transplant. These receptors all stem from a girl younger than two with combined immunodeficiency, due to receive a stem cell transplant.

This clonotype has at least ten counts. The CDR3 is CSVGNREIGKLFF. As DNA, the CDR3 is TGCAGCGTTGGGAACAGGGAGATTGGAAAACTGTTTTTT. The chain links TRBV29-1 to TRBJ1-4; weak D call: TRBD1 (6 bases). V was cut by 4 bases and J by 10 bases, with 16 bases left in between. The CDR3 covers 13 residues. Per germline, CDR1 SQVTM and CDR2 ANQGSEA.

The table lists this clonotype with many counts. The J gene is TRBJ2-3, the V gene TRBV20-1; maybe TRBD2 (5 bases). Trimming took 0 bases from V and 7 from J, leaving 17 bases between them. The CDR3 length is 15 residues. Germline values: CDR1 DFQATT, CDR2 SNEGSKA (reference sequence). The chain's CDR3 is CSARDGSMSGNTQYF. CDR3 in DNA: TGCAGTGCTAGAGACGGGTCCATGAGCGGAAATACGCAGTATTTT.

This clonotype came up many times. V is TRBV9 and J is TRBJ2-3; D perhaps matches TRBD2 (6 bases). V lost 4 bases and J 0 bases, leaving 21 bases between the germline ends. The CDR3 is 18 amino acids. In germline, CDR1 is SGDLS, CDR2 YYNGEE. The CDR3: CASSYPILSGGSTDTQYF. CDR3 DNA: TGTGCCAGCAGCTATCCAATTCTTAGCGGAGGGAGCACAGATACGCAGTATTTT.

Many counts were recorded for this clonotype. J is TRBJ2-3 and V is TRBV24-1; D is tentatively TRBD1 or TRBD2 (5 bases each). The V end lost 1 base, the J end lost 3 bases, and 16 bases lay between the germline ends. The length of the CDR3 is 17 residues. Germline V lookup: CDR1 KGHDR, CDR2 SFDVKD. In DNA, the CDR3 is TGTGCCACCAGTGATTTTTCAGGGACCCAGATGACAGATACGCAGTATTTT. Amino acid sequence: CATSDFSGTQMTDTQYF.

This clonotype was seen repeatedly, ten times or more. The chain is built from TRBV20-1 and TRBJ2-2; D ambiguous. This CDR3 region has 14 residues. The V end lost 3 bases, the J end lost 4 bases, and 12 bases lay between the germline ends. Germline CDR1 reads DFQATT; CDR2 reads SNEGSKA (reference sequence). The DNA of the CDR3 is TGCAGTGCTAGTTCCCGCCCGCCCACCGGGGAGCTGTTTTTT. Translation gives CSASSRPPTGELFF.

This chain links TRBV7-2 with TRBJ2-7; perhaps TRBD2 as D (5 bases). This CDR3 comprises 15 residues. The germline gives CDR1 SGHTA, CDR2 FQGNSA. V dropped 6 bases and J dropped 1 base, with 16 bases sitting between them. The CDR3 reads CASSYGWTHSYEQYF. The CDR3 DNA sequence: TGTGCCAGCAGTTACGGATGGACTCATTCCTACGAGCAGTACTTC.

CDR3 sequence: CASRSPGTGVSGEAFF. DNA of the CDR3: TGTGCCAGCAGATCACCCGGGACAGGGGTATCAGGGGAAGCTTTCTTT. The chain has TRBV6-2 or TRBV6-3 and TRBJ1-1; TRBD1 matches 10 bases. Germline V gene sequence: CDR1 MNHEY, CDR2 SVGEGT. V was pared by 6 bases and J by 8 bases, with 15 bases of the junction left unmatched. CDR3 size: 16 residues.

The rearrangement uses TRBV28 and TRBJ1-5, with TRBD1 matching 7 bases. This CDR3 has 17 residues. V was pared by 6 bases and J by 0 bases, with 11 bases of the junction left unmatched. The V gene's germline CDR1 is MDHEN and CDR2 SYDVKM. The CDR3 nucleotides are TGTGCCAGCAGCCCCAAGACAGGGAGGATTAGCAATCAGCCCCAGCATTTT. Protein sequence: CASSPKTGRISNQPQHF.

This clonotype was recorded at least ten times. The J gene is TRBJ2-3, the V gene TRBV27; a possible D gene is TRBD1 (6 bases). V lost 5 bases, J lost 1 base, and 16 bases lay in between. CDR1 is MNHEY and CDR2 is SMNVEV in the germline V gene (reference sequence). CDR3 length: 16 residues. CDR3 loop: CASSEEWTARTDTQYF. The CDR3 DNA reads TGTGCCAGCAGTGAGGAATGGACAGCCCGCACAGATACGCAGTATTTT.

A few counts support this clonotype. CDR3 nucleotide sequence: TGTGCCAGCAGCTTACCGGGACAGTGTAGCACAGATACGCAGTATTTT. Amino acids: CASSLPGQCSTDTQYF. The gene calls are TRBV7-8 and TRBJ2-3; the match to TRBD1 covers 7 bases. V lost 2 bases, J lost 0 bases, and 5 bases stayed unmatched. Germline V gives CDR1 SGHVS, CDR2 FQNEAQ. This CDR3 has 16 amino acids.

The chain links TRBV3-1 to TRBJ2-7; either TRBD1 or TRBD2 may supply D (5 bases each). Trimming pared 4 bases from V and 4 bases from J, leaving 23 bases between. Germline values: CDR1 LGHDT, CDR2 YNNKEL (reference sequence). The CDR3 covers 17 residues. CDR3 sequence: CASSRPWGSGQPYEQYF. CDR3 sequence (DNA): TGTGCCAGCAGCCGCCCTTGGGGGAGCGGACAACCTTACGAGCAGTACTTC.

In regard to this clonotype: Given a much more abundant clone one base away, this may be a read error. This rearrangement joins TRBV5-1 to TRBJ1-4; D is uncertain. The germline CDR1 and CDR2 sequences are SGHRS and YFSETQ. The CDR3 extends over 16 amino acids. Trimming took 1 base from V and 3 from J, leaving 13 bases between them. CDR3 nucleotide sequence: TGCGCCAGCAGCTTGAGGACTATGAATTCTAATGAAAAACTGTTTTTT. Protein sequence: CASSLRTMNSNEKLFF. Full variable domain (outside the CDR3, taken from reference TRBV5-1 and TRBJ1-4): KAGVTQTPRYLIKTRGQQVTLSCSPISGHRSVSWYQQTPGQGLQFLFEYFSETQRNKGNFPGRFSGRQFSNSRSEMNVSTLELGDSALYLCASSLRTMNSNEKLFFGSGTQLSVL.

In this sample, this clonotype turned up many times. This sequence joins TRBV3-1 and TRBJ2-2; D not certain. V was clipped by 4 bases and J by 3 bases, with 15 bases between them. There are 16 residues in the CDR3. The germline V gene has CDR1 LGHDT and CDR2 YNNKEL (reference sequence). CDR3: CASSRKATGYTGELFF. CDR3 DNA sequence: TGTGCCAGCAGCCGCAAAGCCACCGGTTACACCGGGGAGCTGTTTTTT.

The table lists this clonotype with many counts. The genes are TRBV27 and TRBJ2-1; D possibly corresponds to TRBD1 (6 bases). Germline V gene data show CDR1 as MNHEY and CDR2 as SMNVEV (reference sequence). The V and J ends lost 8 bases and 4 bases respectively, with 6 bases between them. There are 11 residues in the CDR3. This CDR3 is CASGQYNEQFF. The CDR3 DNA reads as TGTGCCAGCGGACAGTACAATGAGCAGTTCTTC.

The table lists this clonotype with many counts. The chain links TRBV7-2 to TRBJ2-5; tentative D call: TRBD2 (6 bases). CDR3 length equals 15 residues. Germline lookup yields CDR1 SGHTA and CDR2 FQGNSA. V was pared by 3 bases and J by 5 bases, with 16 bases between. The CDR3 loop reads CASSFGSGLGETQYF. DNA for the CDR3: TGTGCCAGCAGCTTTGGCTCGGGACTGGGGGAGACCCAGTACTTC. Complete variable domain (other parts from reference TRBV7-2 and TRBJ2-5): GAGVSQSPSNKVTEKGKDVELRCDPISGHTALYWYRQSLGQGLEFLIYFQGNSAPDKSGLPSDRFSAERTGGSVSTLTIQRTQQEDSAVYLCASSFGSGLGETQYFGPGTRLLVL.

The chain joins TRBV4-3 to TRBJ2-3, with D maybe TRBD2 (7 bases). Between the trimmed V and J ends, which lost 3 bases and 5 bases, there was a span of 9 bases. CDR1 is LGHNA, CDR2 YSLEER, per germline. The CDR3 runs 13 residues. CDR3 region: CASSQRGGDTQYF. In DNA, the CDR3 is TGCGCCAGCAGCCAGAGGGGGGGAGATACGCAGTATTTT.

This clonotype was seen many times. The chain combines TRBV4-3 with TRBJ1-2; 9 nucleotides align to TRBD1. V trimming: 1 base; J trimming: 8 bases; junction bases outside the gene matches: 14. The CDR3 is made up of 17 amino acids. Germline CDR1 and CDR2: LGHNA and YSLEER. CDR3 bases: TGCGCCAGCAGCCAAGGTCACACAGGGGGCGAAGGGGAAGGCTACACCTTC. Residues: CASSQGHTGGEGEGYTF.

This clonotype showed up many times. V usage is TRBV5-1 and J usage is TRBJ1-2, with TRBD1 as a possible D gene (6 bases). CDR3 size: 13 residues. V lost 3 bases and J lost 0, with 6 bases in between. Germline CDR1 and CDR2: SGHRS and YFSETQ. CDR3 DNA sequence: TGCGCCAGCAGCTGGGACACTAACTATGGCTACACCTTC. As protein: CASSWDTNYGYTF. Full variable domain (missing parts from reference TRBV5-1 and TRBJ1-2): KAGVTQTPRYLIKTRGQQVTLSCSPISGHRSVSWYQQTPGQGLQFLFEYFSETQRNKGNFPGRFSGRQFSNSRSEMNVSTLELGDSALYLCASSWDTNYGYTFGSGTRLTVV.

There are many counts of this clonotype. The V and J genes are TRBV20-1 and TRBJ2-7, with TRBD1 as a possible D gene (6 bases). Trimming stripped 0 bases from V and 2 bases from J, with 14 bases between. The CDR3 loop spans 15 amino acids. CDR1 DFQATT and CDR2 SNEGSKA come from the germline V gene (reference sequence). The CDR3 sequence is CSARDLPQGTYEQYF. As DNA, the CDR3 is TGCAGTGCTAGAGATCTTCCGCAGGGGACCTACGAGCAGTACTTC.